The 3 T cell receptor beta chains presented below share a single source sample, sequenced in a study of cytomegalovirus exposure and HLA in healthy donors. The PCR used 60 Vbeta and 13 Jbeta primers. Assay: immunoSEQ multiplex PCR; the TCRdb copy retains only in-frame clones and omits some. Counted here are 120,000 to 150,000 clones, 76% occurring once; the ten biggest clones make up 1.5% to 2%. Sequencing input: PBMCs. All receptors derive from a man in his forties in good health and CMV-seronegative.

This chain connects TRBV6-1 to TRBJ2-7; D is uncertain. This CDR3 is built from 13 residues. The germline V gene encodes CDR1 MNHNS and CDR2 SASEGT. Trimming cost V 5 bases and J 2 bases, with 10 bases left between them. CDR3 DNA: TGTGCCAGCAGTAAACGCGAAACCTACGAGCAGTACTTC. This gives the protein CASSKRETYEQYF.

This sequence joins TRBV7-8 and TRBJ2-5; D remains unclear. From germline, CDR1 is SGHVS and CDR2 FQNEAQ. The ends were cut back, 4 bases at V and 2 bases at J, with 8 bases in the middle. The CDR3 has 13 amino acids. The CDR3 protein is CASSSRLQETQYF. CDR3 nucleotide sequence: TGTGCCAGCAGCTCCCGCCTACAAGAGACCCAGTACTTC. Based on the CDR3 plus reference TRBV7-8 and TRBJ2-5, the full variable domain is GAGVSQSPRYKVAKRGQDVALRCDPISGHVSLFWYQQALGQGPEFLTYFQNEAQLDKSGLPSDRFFAERPEGSVSTLKIQRTQQEDSAVYLCASSSRLQETQYFGPGTRLLVL.

The chain links TRBV28 to TRBJ1-3; 9 bases line up with TRBD1. The CDR3 extends over 17 amino acids. J gave up 0 bases and V 5 bases, and 8 bases lay outside the gene matches. Germline V gene lookup returns CDR1 MDHEN and CDR2 SYDVKM. CDR3 in DNA: TGTGCCAGCAGTCCACCTCCGGGACAGGGCTCTGGAAACACCATATATTTT. Residues: CASSPPPGQGSGNTIYF.